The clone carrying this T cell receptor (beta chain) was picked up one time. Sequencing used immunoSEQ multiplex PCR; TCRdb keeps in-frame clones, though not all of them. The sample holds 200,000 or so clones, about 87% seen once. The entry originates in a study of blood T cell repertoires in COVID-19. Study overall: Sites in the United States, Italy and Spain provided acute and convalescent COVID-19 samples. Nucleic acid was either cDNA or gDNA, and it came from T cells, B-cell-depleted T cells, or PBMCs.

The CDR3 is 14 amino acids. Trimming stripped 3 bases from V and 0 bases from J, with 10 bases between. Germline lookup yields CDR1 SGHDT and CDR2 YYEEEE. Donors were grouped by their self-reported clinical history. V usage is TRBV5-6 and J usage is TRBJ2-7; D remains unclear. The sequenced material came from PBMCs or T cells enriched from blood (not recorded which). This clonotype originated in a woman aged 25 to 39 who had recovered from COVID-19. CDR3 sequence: CASSSWRSSYEQYF. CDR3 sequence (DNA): TGTGCCAGCAGCTCGTGGAGAAGCTCCTACGAGCAGTACTTC.